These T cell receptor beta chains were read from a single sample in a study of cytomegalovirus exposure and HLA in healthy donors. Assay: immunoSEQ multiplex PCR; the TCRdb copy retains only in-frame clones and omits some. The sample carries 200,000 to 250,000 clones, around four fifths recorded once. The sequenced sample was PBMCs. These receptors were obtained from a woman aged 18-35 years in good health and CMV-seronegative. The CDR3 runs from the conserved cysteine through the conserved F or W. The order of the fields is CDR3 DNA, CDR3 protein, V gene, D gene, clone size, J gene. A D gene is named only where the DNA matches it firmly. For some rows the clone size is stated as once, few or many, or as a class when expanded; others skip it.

DNA: TGCGCCAGCAGCCGAGCAACGCGGAGGGCCGGGACAGATACGCAGTATTTT; CDR3: CASSRATRRAGTDTQYF; V: TRBV4-1; D: .; size: once; J: TRBJ2-3
DNA: TGCAGTGCTAGAGCCGACGGGACCAATATGTTT; CDR3: CSARADGTNMF; V: TRBV20-1; D: .; size: few; J: TRBJ1-5
DNA: TGTGCCAGCAGTGACAGGGTGTGGCAGTTCTTC; CDR3: CASSDRVWQFF; V: TRBV2; D: .; size: .; J: TRBJ2-1
DNA: TGCGCCAGCAGCTTGTCGGCTAGCGGGGTCTACGAGCAGTACTTC; CDR3: CASSLSASGVYEQYF; V: TRBV5-1; D: TRBD2; size: .; J: TRBJ2-7
DNA: TGTGCCAGCAGTCTGACCTCGCGCTATGGCTACACCTTC; CDR3: CASSLTSRYGYTF; V: TRBV27; D: .; size: .; J: TRBJ1-2
DNA: TGTGCCACCACGCCGACGGCGAACTCTGGAAACACCATATATTTT; CDR3: CATTPTANSGNTIYF; V: TRBV19; D: .; size: .; J: TRBJ1-3
DNA: TGTGCCAGCAGCCGCGCCCCCGGGGAGCAGTACTTC; CDR3: CASSRAPGEQYF; V: TRBV13; D: .; size: .; J: TRBJ2-7
DNA: TGTGCCAGCAGTTCCGGGACAGGGCACACTGAAGCTTTCTTT; CDR3: CASSSGTGHTEAFF; V: TRBV28; D: TRBD1; size: .; J: TRBJ1-1
DNA: TGTGCCAGCAGCCCCCGCATAGCGGGAGTGGATGAGCAGTTCTTC; CDR3: CASSPRIAGVDEQFF; V: TRBV7-3; D: TRBD2; size: once; J: TRBJ2-1
DNA: TGTGCCAGCAGCTTCGTTGGAGGGCGTCCCTACGAGCAGTACTTC; CDR3: CASSFVGGRPYEQYF; V: TRBV11-2; D: .; size: .; J: TRBJ2-7
DNA: TGCGCCAGCAGCTTGGAGGTTATGAGGGGGTACACTGAAGCTTTCTTT; CDR3: CASSLEVMRGYTEAFF; V: TRBV5-1; D: .; size: .; J: TRBJ1-1
DNA: TGTGCCTGGAGCCGCGACAGGGGGCTGGGGGGCTACACCTTC; CDR3: CAWSRDRGLGGYTF; V: TRBV30; D: TRBD1; size: .; J: TRBJ1-2
DNA: TGCGCCAGCAGCTGGGACCGGGACAGGACCGGGGAGCTGTTTTTT; CDR3: CASSWDRDRTGELFF; V: TRBV4-1; D: TRBD1; size: .; J: TRBJ2-2
DNA: TGTGCCAGCAGCTTAATCGGGAGAGGGAATGAGCAGTTCTTC; CDR3: CASSLIGRGNEQFF; V: TRBV11-3; D: .; size: .; J: TRBJ2-1
DNA: TGTGCCAGCAGTTCCCCGGGGAGGGGCTACACCTTC; CDR3: CASSSPGRGYTF; V: TRBV6-5; D: .; size: .; J: TRBJ1-2
DNA: TGCGCCAGCAGCACGGGACCGACTTCCTACAATGAGCAGTTCTTC; CDR3: CASSTGPTSYNEQFF; V: TRBV4-1; D: .; size: .; J: TRBJ2-1
DNA: TGTGCCAGCAGTTACTCCCGACCGGGGGAGCAGTTCTTC; CDR3: CASSYSRPGEQFF; V: TRBV6-5; D: .; size: .; J: TRBJ2-1
DNA: TGTGCCAGCAGAGAGGGGTACAATGAGCAGTTCTTC; CDR3: CASREGYNEQFF; V: TRBV28; D: .; size: .; J: TRBJ2-1
DNA: TGTGCCAGCAGCTTACGAGAGTATAGCAATCAGCCCCAGCATTTT; CDR3: CASSLREYSNQPQHF; V: TRBV7-2; D: .; size: .; J: TRBJ1-5
DNA: TGTGCCAGCAGCGTAGGCGCTAGCGCATACTACGAGCAGTACTTC; CDR3: CASSVGASAYYEQYF; V: TRBV9; D: .; size: .; J: TRBJ2-7
DNA: TGTGCCTGGAGTGGGGCTGGAAACACCATATATTTT; CDR3: CAWSGAGNTIYF; V: TRBV30; D: .; size: .; J: TRBJ1-3
DNA: TGTGCCAGCAGGGACGGGACAGGGGGCCTGGACGAGCAGTACTTC; CDR3: CASRDGTGGLDEQYF; V: TRBV6-5; D: TRBD1; size: .; J: TRBJ2-7
DNA: TGTGCTACTAAGGGCTGGGAGGACACTGAAGCTTTCTTT; CDR3: CATKGWEDTEAFF; V: TRBV2; D: .; size: .; J: TRBJ1-1
DNA: TGTGCCAGCAGGGGACAGGGTTCCTACGAGCAGTACTTC; CDR3: CASRGQGSYEQYF; V: TRBV6-5; D: TRBD1; size: .; J: TRBJ2-7
DNA: TGCGCCAGCAGCCAAGATGGATTAGAGACCCAGTACTTC; CDR3: CASSQDGLETQYF; V: TRBV4-1; D: .; size: .; J: TRBJ2-5
DNA: TGTGCCTGGAGTCGGGGCTCCTACGAGCAGTACTTC; CDR3: CAWSRGSYEQYF; V: TRBV30; D: .; size: .; J: TRBJ2-7
DNA: TGCGCCAGCAGCCATCGTCTAGCGGGGGGGAGCTCCTACAATGAGCAGTTCTTC; CDR3: CASSHRLAGGSSYNEQFF; V: TRBV4-1; D: TRBD2; size: .; J: TRBJ2-1
DNA: TGTGCCACCAGCAGACTAAGAAGCTCTGGGGCCAACGTCCTGACTTTC; CDR3: CATSRLRSSGANVLTF; V: TRBV15; D: .; size: .; J: TRBJ2-6
DNA: TGTGCCAGCAGCTTTGACGGAGCGGGGGGTCTGGCCGGGGAGCTGTTTTTT; CDR3: CASSFDGAGGLAGELFF; V: TRBV11-2; D: TRBD2; size: .; J: TRBJ2-2
DNA: TGTGCCAGCAGCCCCCAAGAGGACCGGAGTAACTATGGCTACACCTTC; CDR3: CASSPQEDRSNYGYTF; V: TRBV9; D: .; size: .; J: TRBJ1-2
DNA: TGTGCCAGCAGTTTATATGGGTTTGGGGTCGCAGATACGCAGTATTTT; CDR3: CASSLYGFGVADTQYF; V: TRBV27; D: .; size: .; J: TRBJ2-3
DNA: TGCGCCAGCAGCCTGAGCGGCGGCAGCTACGAGCAGTACTTC; CDR3: CASSLSGGSYEQYF; V: TRBV5-1; D: .; size: .; J: TRBJ2-7
DNA: TGTGCCTGGAGTGCCGGGAGCACTCCTTCCTACGAGCAGTACTTC; CDR3: CAWSAGSTPSYEQYF; V: TRBV30; D: .; size: .; J: TRBJ2-7
DNA: TGTGCCAGCAGGCAGGGACAGTCTGGAAACACCATATATTTT; CDR3: CASRQGQSGNTIYF; V: TRBV5-4; D: TRBD1; size: .; J: TRBJ1-3
DNA: TGTGCCAGCAGTCCACCGGGACAGGGAAATGAAAAACTGTTTTTT; CDR3: CASSPPGQGNEKLFF; V: TRBV28; D: TRBD1; size: .; J: TRBJ1-4
DNA: TGTGCCTGGAGTGTACAAGGGGCTGGGGCCAACGTCCTGACTTTC; CDR3: CAWSVQGAGANVLTF; V: TRBV30; D: .; size: .; J: TRBJ2-6
DNA: TGTGCCAGCAGTTTGATCCGGGACAGGGTCTCCTACGAGCAGTACTTC; CDR3: CASSLIRDRVSYEQYF; V: TRBV27; D: TRBD1; size: .; J: TRBJ2-7